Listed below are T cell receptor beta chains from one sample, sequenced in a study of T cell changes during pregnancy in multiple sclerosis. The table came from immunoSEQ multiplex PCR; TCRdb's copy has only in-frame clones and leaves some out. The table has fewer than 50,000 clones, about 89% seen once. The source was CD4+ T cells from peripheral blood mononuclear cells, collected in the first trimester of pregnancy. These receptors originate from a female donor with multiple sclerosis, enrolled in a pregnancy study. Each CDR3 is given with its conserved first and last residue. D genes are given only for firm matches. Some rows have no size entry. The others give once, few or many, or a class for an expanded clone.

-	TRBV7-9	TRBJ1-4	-	CASSLTTTNEKLFF	TGTGCCAGCAGCTTAACAACAACTAATGAAAAACTGTTTTTT
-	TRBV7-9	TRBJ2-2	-	CASGSLKVAKTGELFF	TGTGCCAGCGGCTCATTGAAGGTAGCGAAAACCGGGGAGCTGTTTTTT
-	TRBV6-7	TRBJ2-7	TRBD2	CASSSLGLAGTYEQYF	TGTGCCAGCAGTTCCCTAGGACTAGCGGGGACCTACGAGCAGTACTTC
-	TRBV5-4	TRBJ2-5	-	CASSSGQVYKTQYF	TGTGCCAGCAGCTCCGGTCAGGTTTACAAGACCCAGTACTTC
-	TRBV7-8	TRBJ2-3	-	CASSLEGLTLRGTQYF	TGTGCCAGCAGCTTAGAGGGACTAACACTCAGGGGTACGCAGTATTTT
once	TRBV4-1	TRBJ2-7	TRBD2	CASSPRGGRATYEQYF	TGCGCCAGCAGCCCGCGGGGGGGGCGAGCTACCTACGAGCAGTACTTC
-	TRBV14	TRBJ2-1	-	CASSPLASNQYNEQFF	TGTGCCAGCAGCCCCCTCGCTAGCAACCAATACAATGAGCAGTTCTTC
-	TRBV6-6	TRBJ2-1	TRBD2	CASSKGLAGTQGEQFF	TGTGCCAGCAGTAAGGGACTAGCGGGAACCCAAGGGGAGCAGTTCTTC
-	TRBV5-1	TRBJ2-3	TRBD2	CASSPGLAEYTDTQYF	TGCGCCAGCAGCCCGGGACTAGCGGAATACACAGATACGCAGTATTTT
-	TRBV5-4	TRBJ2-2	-	CASSLAVGDTGELFF	TGTGCCAGCAGCTTGGCCGTGGGAGACACCGGGGAGCTGTTTTTT
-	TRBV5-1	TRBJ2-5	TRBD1	CASSLAAGQGARETQYF	TGCGCCAGCAGCTTGGCGGCGGGACAGGGGGCGAGAGAGACCCAGTACTTC
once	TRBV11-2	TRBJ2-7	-	CASSPREDSYEQYF	TGTGCCAGCAGCCCTCGTGAGGACTCCTACGAGCAGTACTTC
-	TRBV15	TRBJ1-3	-	CATSRGKSSGNTIYF	TGTGCCACCAGCAGAGGCAAGAGCTCTGGAAACACCATATATTTT
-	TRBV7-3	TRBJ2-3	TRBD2	CASSLAGLAGGRTSDTQYF	TGTGCCAGCAGCTTAGCGGGACTAGCGGGAGGACGAACCTCGGATACGCAGTATTTT
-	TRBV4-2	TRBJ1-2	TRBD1	CASSPRDREYGYTF	TGTGCCAGCAGCCCCCGGGACAGGGAGTATGGCTACACCTTC
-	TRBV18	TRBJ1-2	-	CASSQGGHYGYTF	TGTGCCAGCTCCCAGGGCGGTCACTATGGCTACACCTTC
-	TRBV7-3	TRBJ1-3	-	CASSTGTSRADTIYF	TGTGCCAGCAGCACCGGGACAAGTAGAGCGGACACCATATATTTT
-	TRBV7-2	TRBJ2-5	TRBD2	CASSSGLAGGQLTQYF	TGTGCCAGCAGCTCGGGACTAGCGGGAGGACAATTGACCCAGTACTTC
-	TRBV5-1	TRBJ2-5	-	CASSFQGGETQYF	TGCGCCAGCAGCTTTCAGGGGGGAGAGACCCAGTACTTC
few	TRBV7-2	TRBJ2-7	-	CASSPGSELRTGEQYF	TGTGCCAGCAGCCCCGGCTCGGAGTTAAGAACGGGGGAGCAGTACTTC
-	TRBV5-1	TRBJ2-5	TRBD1	CASSWDSLSQETQYF	TGCGCCAGCAGTTGGGACAGCCTTAGCCAAGAGACCCAGTACTTC
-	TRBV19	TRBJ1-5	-	CASSEQGGNQPQHF	TGTGCCAGTAGTGAACAGGGAGGCAATCAGCCCCAGCATTTT
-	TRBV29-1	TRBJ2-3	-	CSVDLLALSTDTQYF	TGCAGCGTTGATCTACTTGCCCTTAGCACAGATACGCAGTATTTT
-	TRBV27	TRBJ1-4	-	CASSWGGFNEKLFF	TGTGCCAGCAGTTGGGGGGGATTTAATGAAAAACTGTTTTTT
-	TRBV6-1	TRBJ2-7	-	CASSEARYEQYF	TGTGCCAGCAGTGAAGCGAGGTACGAGCAGTACTTC
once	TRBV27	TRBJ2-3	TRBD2	CASSSTSGTDTQYF	TGTGCCAGCAGTTCGACTAGCGGCACAGATACGCAGTATTTT
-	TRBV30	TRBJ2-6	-	CAWRRQGISGANVLTF	TGTGCCTGGCGAAGGCAGGGAATCTCTGGGGCCAACGTCCTGACTTTC
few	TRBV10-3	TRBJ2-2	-	CAISSVPNTGELFF	TGTGCCATCAGTTCCGTCCCTAACACCGGGGAGCTGTTTTTT
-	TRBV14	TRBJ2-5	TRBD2	CASSQKIGLAGRETQYF	TGTGCCAGCAGCCAAAAGATCGGACTAGCGGGAAGAGAGACCCAGTACTTC
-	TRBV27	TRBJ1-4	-	CASSLPPLTGFANEKLFF	TGTGCCAGCAGTCTACCCCCCTTAACAGGGTTCGCTAATGAAAAACTGTTTTTT
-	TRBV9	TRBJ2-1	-	CASSVVPGSYNEQFF	TGTGCCAGCAGCGTAGTACCAGGCTCCTACAATGAGCAGTTCTTC
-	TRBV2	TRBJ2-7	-	CASTGNYEQYF	TGTGCCAGCACGGGGAACTACGAGCAGTACTTC
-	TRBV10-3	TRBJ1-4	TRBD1	CAISEKHRGSTNEKLFF	TGTGCCATCAGTGAGAAGCACAGGGGGTCAACTAATGAAAAACTGTTTTTT
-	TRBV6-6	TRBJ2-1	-	CASSLRESYNEQFF	TGTGCCAGCAGCCTTAGGGAGTCCTACAATGAGCAGTTCTTC